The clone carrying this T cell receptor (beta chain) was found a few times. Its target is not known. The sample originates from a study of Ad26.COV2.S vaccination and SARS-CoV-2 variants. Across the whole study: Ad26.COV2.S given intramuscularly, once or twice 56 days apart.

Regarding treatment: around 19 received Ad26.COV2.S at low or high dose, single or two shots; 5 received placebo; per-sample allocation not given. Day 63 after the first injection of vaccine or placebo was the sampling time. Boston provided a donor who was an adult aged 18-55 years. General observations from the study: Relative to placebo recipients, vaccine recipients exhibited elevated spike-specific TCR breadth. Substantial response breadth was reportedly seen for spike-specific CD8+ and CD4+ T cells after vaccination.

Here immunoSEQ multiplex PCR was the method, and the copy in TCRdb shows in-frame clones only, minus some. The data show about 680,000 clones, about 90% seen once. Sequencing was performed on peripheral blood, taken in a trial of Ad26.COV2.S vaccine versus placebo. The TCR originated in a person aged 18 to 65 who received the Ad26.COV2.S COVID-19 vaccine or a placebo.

CDR3 DNA: TGTGCCAGCAGTGACCCGTATGGCTACACCTTC. Translated, it gives CASSDPYGYTF. The rearrangement links TRBV2 to TRBJ1-2, with D hard to call. The ends were cut back, 3 bases at V and 5 bases at J, with 4 bases in the middle. Germline values: CDR1 SNHLY, CDR2 FYNNEI. CDR3 length: 11 residues.